This TCR beta chain was documented in a study of regulatory T cells in long-lasting Graves disease. The authors built TCR beta libraries using iRepertoire HTBI primers and Arm-PCR of CDR3 regions. A single record per CDR3 protein comes from TCRdb applying MiXCR to the multiplex PCR reads. The sample lists 700,000 or so distinct CDR3 sequences, around 32% occurring once. Specified time point: persistent/refractory GD, antithyroid drugs over 5 years with positive TRAb. There was RNA extracted from PBMCs, and the TCR library was made from it. CDR3 length: 13 amino acids. The germline V gene encodes CDR1 LNHDA and CDR2 SQIVND (reference sequence). Trimming at V came to 8 bases and at J to 4 bases, leaving 6 bases not matched to a gene.

Source: peripheral blood mononuclear cells (PBMCs), taken when the disease was refractory, from a patient treated with antithyroid drugs. The chain is built from TRBV19 and TRBJ1-1; 8 bases map to TRBD1. This sequence was found in a female donor with Graves disease. The CDR3 sequence: CASGLGTGTEAFF. The CDR3 DNA is TGTGCCAGTGGGTTAGGGACAGGCACTGAAGCTTTCTTT.